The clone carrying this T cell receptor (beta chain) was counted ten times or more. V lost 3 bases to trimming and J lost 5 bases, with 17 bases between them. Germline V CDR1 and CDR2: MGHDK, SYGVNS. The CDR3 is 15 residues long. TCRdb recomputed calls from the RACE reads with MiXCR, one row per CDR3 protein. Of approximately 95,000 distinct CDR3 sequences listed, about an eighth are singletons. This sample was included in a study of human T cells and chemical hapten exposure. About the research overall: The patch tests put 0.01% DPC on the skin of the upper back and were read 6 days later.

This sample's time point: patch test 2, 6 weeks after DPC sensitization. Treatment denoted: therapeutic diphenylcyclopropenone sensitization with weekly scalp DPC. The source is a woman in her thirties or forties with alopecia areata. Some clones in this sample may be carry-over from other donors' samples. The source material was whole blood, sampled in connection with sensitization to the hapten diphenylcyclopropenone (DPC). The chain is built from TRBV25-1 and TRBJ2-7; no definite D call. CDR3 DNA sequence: TGTGCCAGCAGTGAGGGAAGTACGAATCCGGACGAGCAGTACTTC. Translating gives CASSEGSTNPDEQYF.